These T cell receptor beta chains were read from a single sample in a study of shared clonotypes between healthy human individuals. Data came from immunoSEQ multiplex PCR; TCRdb stores just in-frame clones and leaves some out. The sample shows some 660,000 clones, about three quarters of them seen only once. The sequencing input was memory CD4+ T cells sorted from blood. These receptors originate from a woman in her twenties or thirties in good health. CDR3s include the opening cysteine and the closing phenylalanine or tryptophan. D genes are given only for firm matches. Where a row states a size, it is once, few, many or the class of an expanded clone; other rows omit it.

NA | TRBJ2-7 | TRBV6-1 | NA | TGTGCCAGCAATCTCAACTCTCCCTACGAGCAGTACTTC | CASNLNSPYEQYF
TRBD2 | TRBJ2-1 | TRBV4-2 | once | TGTGCCAGCAGCCAAGATAGTGGGGCGAATAGCGGGAGCAATGAGCAGTTCTTC | CASSQDSGANSGSNEQFF
NA | TRBJ2-7 | TRBV25-1 | few | TGTGCCAGCGGGGGCGGTACCTACGAGCAGTACTTC | CASGGGTYEQYF
TRBD1 | TRBJ1-1 | TRBV18 | NA | TGTGCCAGCTCACCACCGTTGGGACAGGGAAGGGAGAACACTGAAGCTTTCTTT | CASSPPLGQGRENTEAFF
NA | TRBJ2-2 | TRBV6-5 | many | TGTGCCAGCAGGACGGGCTGGGACACCGGGGAGCTGTTTTTT | CASRTGWDTGELFF
TRBD2 | TRBJ2-1 | TRBV6-1 | NA | TGTGCCAGCAGTGAACAACTAGCGGGAGCCTACAATGAGCAGTTCTTC | CASSEQLAGAYNEQFF
TRBD1 | TRBJ1-5 | TRBV10-2 | NA | TGCGCCAGCAGTGAGTCGGGACAGATTAGCAATCAGCCCCAGCATTTT | CASSESGQISNQPQHF
TRBD2 | TRBJ2-1 | TRBV5-1 | NA | TGCGCCAGCGCCTACACTAGCGGTACCCGCTACGATGAGCAGTTCTTC | CASAYTSGTRYDEQFF
NA | TRBJ2-7 | TRBV5-1 | NA | TGCGCCAGCAGCTTGGCCGGTACCTACGAGCAGTACTTC | CASSLAGTYEQYF
NA | TRBJ2-2 | TRBV7-6 | NA | TGTGCCAGCACCCGGTGGGCCACCGGGGAGCTGTTTTTT | CASTRWATGELFF
NA | TRBJ2-5 | TRBV9 | NA | TGTGCCAGCAGCGGGAGCGGAAAAGAGACCCAGTACTTC | CASSGSGKETQYF
TRBD2 | TRBJ2-7 | TRBV7-2 | NA | TGTGCCAGCAGCATCGGACTAGCGGGGGCCTACGAGCAGTACTTC | CASSIGLAGAYEQYF
NA | TRBJ1-3 | TRBV30 | NA | TGTGCCTGGAGTCGTTTTAGCTCTGGAAACACCATATATTTT | CAWSRFSSGNTIYF
NA | TRBJ2-5 | TRBV29-1 | NA | TGCAGCGTTGATAGACGGGCCGATGGGGAGACCCAGTACTTC | CSVDRRADGETQYF
NA | TRBJ1-2 | TRBV7-2 | NA | TGTGCCAGCAGCTTATCAGGGCTAATGGATGGCTACACCTTC | CASSLSGLMDGYTF
TRBD2 | TRBJ2-3 | TRBV7-3 | NA | TGTGCCAGCAGCTTACGACTAGCGAGTCAAACAGATACGCAGTATTTT | CASSLRLASQTDTQYF
TRBD1 | TRBJ2-2 | TRBV5-1 | NA | TGCGCCAGTACCTTGGGGACAGAGAACACCGGGGAGCTGTTTTTT | CASTLGTENTGELFF
TRBD1 | TRBJ1-5 | TRBV19 | NA | TGTGCCAGTAGTATGAGGCAGGGGGGAGGTCAGCCCCAGCATTTT | CASSMRQGGGQPQHF
TRBD2 | TRBJ2-2 | TRBV28 | NA | TGTGCCAGCAGTTGGTGGACTAGGAACACCGGGGAGCTGTTTTTT | CASSWWTRNTGELFF
NA | TRBJ2-7 | TRBV6-5 | NA | TGTGCCAGCAGTTACCAACAGGTACCCTCCTACGAGCAGTACTTC | CASSYQQVPSYEQYF
TRBD1 | TRBJ1-5 | TRBV6-6 | NA | TGTGCCAGCAGTTTTAACGACAGGGCCGTTGGGCCCCAGCATTTT | CASSFNDRAVGPQHF
NA | TRBJ2-5 | TRBV21-1 | NA | TGTGCCAGCAGCACTGTTGGCCTGCCATCAGAGACCCAGTACTTC | CASSTVGLPSETQYF
NA | TRBJ1-4 | TRBV29-1 | NA | TGCAGCGTTGGTATAGCGGGAGAAAAACTGTTTTTT | CSVGIAGEKLFF
NA | TRBJ2-3 | TRBV2 | NA | TGTGCCAGCAGTGAACTTGGGCAGCGGACTAGCACAGATACGCAGTATTTT | CASSELGQRTSTDTQYF
TRBD2 | TRBJ2-3 | TRBV5-4 | NA | TGTGCCAGCAGCCTTCTAACCCTAGCGGGAGGGAGAGATACGCAGTATTTT | CASSLLTLAGGRDTQYF
TRBD1 | TRBJ2-7 | TRBV6-5 | NA | TGTGCCAGCAGTTCCCGGGTGGGGACAGCTAGCTACGAGCAGTACTTC | CASSSRVGTASYEQYF
NA | TRBJ1-4 | TRBV11-2 | once | TGTGCCAGCACAAAGCGTCCCGCTGAAAAACTGTTTTTT | CASTKRPAEKLFF
TRBD2 | TRBJ2-3 | TRBV14 | NA | TGTGCCAGCAGCCAAGGAAATATTGGTGCGGGAGGCCCAGATACGCAGTATTTT | CASSQGNIGAGGPDTQYF
NA | TRBJ1-5 | TRBV29-1 | once | TGCAGCGTTGGGACCGGATGGAATCAGCCCCAGCATTTT | CSVGTGWNQPQHF
TRBD1 | TRBJ1-4 | TRBV11-2 | NA | TGTGCCAGCAGCTTAGATCGGGCAGGGGGCGACGAAAAACTGTTTTTT | CASSLDRAGGDEKLFF
TRBD1 | TRBJ2-1 | TRBV19 | NA | TGTGCCAGTAGCCGGGACAGGGGAACGCGGAATGAGCAGTTCTTC | CASSRDRGTRNEQFF
TRBD1 | TRBJ2-2 | TRBV5-4 | NA | TGTGCCAGCAGCAGGGACAGGGCTATTATTGGGGAGCTGTTTTTT | CASSRDRAIIGELFF
TRBD1 | TRBJ1-3 | TRBV7-2 | few | TGTGCCAGCAGCTTAGGTTTGAGGACAGGGGTATCTGGAAACACCATATATTTT | CASSLGLRTGVSGNTIYF
NA | TRBJ2-6 | TRBV5-6 | NA | TGTGCCAGCACCCCGGGGGTCTCTGGGGCCAACGTCCTGACTTTC | CASTPGVSGANVLTF
NA | TRBJ2-1 | TRBV5-1 | NA | TGCGCCAGCAGCTTGGACCAAATCCTCTACAATGAGCAGTTCTTC | CASSLDQILYNEQFF
NA | TRBJ1-1 | TRBV7-8 | NA | TGTGCCAGCAGCCGCGGACGGGAAGCTTTCTTT | CASSRGREAFF
NA | TRBJ2-7 | TRBV27 | NA | TGTGCCATCTACCGAGTGGCGGGGAGCTCCTACGAGCAGTACTTC | CAIYRVAGSSYEQYF